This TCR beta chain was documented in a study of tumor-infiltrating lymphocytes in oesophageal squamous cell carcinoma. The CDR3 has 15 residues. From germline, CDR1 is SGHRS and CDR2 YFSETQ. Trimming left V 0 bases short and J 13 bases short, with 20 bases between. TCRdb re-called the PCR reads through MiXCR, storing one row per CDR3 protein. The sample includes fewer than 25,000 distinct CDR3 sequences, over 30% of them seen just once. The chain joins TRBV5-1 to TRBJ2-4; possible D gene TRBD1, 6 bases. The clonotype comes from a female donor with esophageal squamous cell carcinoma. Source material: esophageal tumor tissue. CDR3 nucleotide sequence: TGCGCCAGCAGCTTGGGGCAGGGGCTTCTCAATGAGCAGTACTTC. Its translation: CASSLGQGLLNEQYF.